This T cell receptor (beta chain) comes out of a study of T cell responses to AZD1222 COVID-19 vaccine. Repertoires were generated with immunoSEQ multiplex PCR, while TCRdb's copy carries only in-frame clones and drops some. The table records 65,000 to 95,000 clones, roughly 85% of them present only once. This clone occurred a few times. Germline CDR1 MNHNS, CDR2 SASEGT. The CDR3 is 16 amino acids. Trimming left V 0 bases short and J 2 bases short, with 11 bases between. This TCR derives from an adult who received the AZD1222 COVID-19 vaccine. Sequenced material: peripheral blood, taken 28 days after the second AZD1222 dose. The chain uses TRBV6-1 and TRBJ1-5; no reliable D call. The CDR3: CASSEARGMGNQPQHF. The CDR3 DNA sequence: TGTGCCAGCAGTGAAGCGCGGGGAATGGGCAATCAGCCCCAGCATTTT.